This T cell receptor beta chain was profiled in a study of neurological immune-mediated disorders. Study-level background: Secondary progressive disease was present in 3, and relapsing-remitting disease in roughly 30, of the 35 or so multiple sclerosis patients.

cDNA synthesis was performed by 5'RACE with 10-nucleotide random UMIs. From 15-18 subjects, each sequencing run yielded over 180 million TCR-beta sequences. TCRdb reprocessed the 5' RACE reads via MiXCR and lists one record per CDR3 protein. The sample lists roughly 74,000 distinct CDR3 sequences; around 5.2% were seen once. This clonotype has a count of ten or more. The antigen is undetermined. Trimming took 2 bases from V and 6 from J, leaving 21 bases between them. The length of the CDR3 is 17 residues. Germline V gives CDR1 SGHDT, CDR2 YYEEEE. Findings of the study overall: The phylogenetic placement of 18 of 34 multiple sclerosis patients' repertoires in one related-CDR3 cluster constitutes a possible signature.

Sequences were obtained from PBMCs. The receptor comes from a young man with multiple sclerosis. J is TRBJ1-5 and V is TRBV5-6; D not certain. CDR3 sequence: CASSFGNLAGGGQPQHF. CDR3 DNA sequence: TGTGCCAGCAGCTTCGGCAACCTGGCAGGAGGAGGTCAGCCCCAGCATTTT.